One and the same sample provided the 18 T cell receptor beta chains below, sequenced in a study of blood T cell repertoires in COVID-19. Method: immunoSEQ multiplex PCR; TCRdb's copy keeps in-frame clones and lacks some. The sample carries about 200,000 clones, 75% to 85% recorded once. The sequenced sample consisted of peripheral blood. The receptors derive from a woman aged 40 to 50 with COVID-19, enrolled during active disease.

The gene calls are TRBV14 and TRBJ2-5, with 8 nucleotides matching TRBD2. The CDR3 runs to 15 residues. V gave up 6 bases and J gave up 1 base; unmatched junction bases: 7. In germline, CDR1 is SGHDN, CDR2 FVKESK. The CDR3 coding sequence is TGTGCCAGCAGTCCCATCCTAGCGGGCCAAGAGACCCAGTACTTC. Its translation is CASSPILAGQETQYF.

This chain connects TRBV9 to TRBJ2-5; the match to TRBD2 covers 10 bases. Per the germline V gene, CDR1 is SGDLS and CDR2 is YYNGEE. Losses at the gene ends were 4 bases for V and 7 bases for J; bases not matched to a gene: 10. The CDR3 runs 15 residues. CDR3 DNA: TGTGCCAGCAGCCCTAGCGGGGGATTTCGGGGGACCCAGTACTTC. The encoded protein is CASSPSGGFRGTQYF. The full variable domain, its missing parts supplied by reference TRBV9 and TRBJ2-5, is DSGVTQTPKHLITATGQRVTLRCSPRSGDLSVYWYQQSLDQGLQFLIQYYNGEERAKGNILERFSAQQFPDLHSELNLSSLELGDSALYFCASSPSGGFRGTQYFGPGTRLLVL.

The chain is built from TRBV4-3 and TRBJ1-2, with D perhaps matching TRBD1 (5 bases). The CDR3 extends over 14 amino acids. V shed 2 bases and J shed 3 bases, with 10 bases lying between them. Germline CDR1 and CDR2: LGHNA and YSLEER. CDR3 DNA: TGCGCCAGCAGCCAAACAACGGGGGACTATGGCTACACCTTC. This translates into CASSQTTGDYGYTF.

This chain links TRBV5-1 with TRBJ1-4, with D tentatively TRBD1 (5 bases). The CDR3 has 19 residues. Looked up from germline, CDR1 is SGHRS and CDR2 is YFSETQ. The ends were cut back, 0 bases at V and 4 bases at J, with 22 bases in the middle. The CDR3 DNA sequence: TGCGCCAGCAGCTTGGTCAGGGAAGAAAGCCTACCGAGTAATGAAAAACTGTTTTTT. This codes for CASSLVREESLPSNEKLFF. Variable domain in full (rest from reference TRBV5-1 and TRBJ1-4): KAGVTQTPRYLIKTRGQQVTLSCSPISGHRSVSWYQQTPGQGLQFLFEYFSETQRNKGNFPGRFSGRQFSNSRSEMNVSTLELGDSALYLCASSLVREESLPSNEKLFFGSGTQLSVL.

The CDR3 DNA follows: TGTGCCAGCAGCTATGGAGATAGCAATCAGCCCCAGCATTTT. Translated: CASSYGDSNQPQHF. The chain uses TRBV3-1 (or the pseudogene TRBV3-2) and TRBJ1-5; D ambiguous. Germline V gene data show CDR1 as LGHDT and CDR2 as YNNKEL (reference sequence). Trimming stripped 5 bases from V and 0 bases from J, with 8 bases between. The CDR3 sequence is 14 residues long.

V usage is TRBV7-9 and J usage is TRBJ1-2, with no clear D. The CDR3 has 12 residues. Germline V CDR1 and CDR2: SEHNR, FQNEAQ (reference sequence). V shed 3 bases and J shed 4 bases, with 6 bases lying between them. The CDR3 reads CASSLTGYGYTF. CDR3 DNA sequence: TGTGCCAGCAGCTTGACGGGCTATGGCTACACCTTC.

The rearrangement joins TRBV7-2 to TRBJ1-2; no firm D call. CDR1 and CDR2 (germline): SGHTA, FQGNSA. This CDR3 has 15 amino acids. V lost 0 bases and J lost 2, with 10 bases in between. The CDR3 region is CASSLARLSNYGYTF. The CDR3 DNA is TGTGCCAGCAGCTTAGCGAGGCTAAGCAACTATGGCTACACCTTC.

There are a few counts of this clone. The gene calls are TRBV12-3 or TRBV12-4 and TRBJ2-7; TRBD2 might be the D (5 bases). The CDR3 consists of 12 residues. V lost 1 base, J lost 9 bases, and 10 bases lay in between. The CDR3 DNA reads TGTGCCAGCAGTTTAGGAGGGCGGGTGCAGTACTTC. Translating it yields CASSLGGRVQYF.

The J gene is TRBJ2-3, the V gene TRBV2, with a possible D match to TRBD1 (6 bases). The CDR3 is 14 residues long. Germline CDR1 and CDR2: SNHLY and FYNNEI. V was clipped by 2 bases and J by 4 bases, with 10 bases between them. The CDR3 nucleotides read TGTGCCAGCAGTGAAATAGGGGGACCAGATACGCAGTATTTT. It specifies CASSEIGGPDTQYF. The whole variable domain, remainder taken from reference TRBV2 and TRBJ2-3, is EPEVTQTPSHQVTQMGQEVILRCVPISNHLYFYWYRQILGQKVEFLVSFYNNEISEKSEIFDDQFSVERPDGSNFTLKIRSTKLEDSAMYFCASSEIGGPDTQYFGPGTRLTVL.

The rearrangement joins TRBV2 to TRBJ2-3, with D possibly matching TRBD1 (5 bases). CDR1 is SNHLY and CDR2 is FYNNEI in the germline V gene. There are 15 residues in the CDR3. V dropped 3 bases and J dropped 4 bases, with 14 bases sitting between them. For the CDR3, the DNA is TGTGCCAGCAGTGATATAGGGGCCTACTCAGATACGCAGTATTTT. Translated, it gives CASSDIGAYSDTQYF.

A few counts support this clone. The chain recombines TRBV4-2 with TRBJ2-7; D is perhaps TRBD1 (6 bases). Trimming removed 0 bases at V and 2 bases at J, with 17 bases between. Germline CDR1 is LGHNA and CDR2 is YNFKEQ. CDR3 size: 17 residues. DNA of the CDR3: TGTGCCAGCAGCCAAGAGAAACAGGGATATACACCCTACGAGCAGTACTTC. It specifies CASSQEKQGYTPYEQYF.

The chain carries TRBV2 and TRBJ2-7; the match to TRBD2 covers 9 bases. The CDR3 totals 15 residues. Germline values: CDR1 SNHLY, CDR2 FYNNEI. Losses at the gene ends were 6 bases for V and 4 bases for J; bases not matched to a gene: 10. CDR3 sequence (DNA): TGTGCCAGCAGGTGGAGGCGGGAGGGCCGGTACGAGCAGTACTTC. This sequence encodes CASRWRREGRYEQYF.

The chain couples TRBV29-1 to TRBJ2-1; 8 nucleotides align to TRBD1. Per germline, CDR1 SQVTM and CDR2 ANQGSEA. The CDR3 runs to 12 residues. V lost 8 bases to trimming and J lost 8 bases; unmatched junction nucleotides: 8. CDR3 coding DNA: TGCAGCTCAGGACAGGGTGGCGATGAGCAGTTCTTC. Amino acids: CSSGQGGDEQFF.

The chain uses TRBV4-1 and TRBJ2-2, with 11 bases matching TRBD1. CDR3 length: 15 amino acids. V lost 4 bases and J lost 6; bases outside the gene matches: 4. CDR1 MGHRA and CDR2 YSYEKL come from the germline V gene. CDR3 sequence (DNA): TGCGCCAGCAGCCGCGGACAGGGGGCCCCCGGGGAGCTGTTTTTT. Translated: CASSRGQGAPGELFF.

The chain is built from TRBV5-1 and TRBJ2-1; TRBD2 is a possible D gene (6 bases). V gave up 4 bases and J gave up 1 base, with 12 bases separating them. The CDR3 length is 15 residues. The germline V gene has CDR1 SGHRS and CDR2 YFSETQ. In DNA, the CDR3 is TGCGCCAGCAGCCTAACTAGCCCGTCCTACAATGAGCAGTTCTTC. Amino acid sequence: CASSLTSPSYNEQFF.

In its sample, this clone was seen once. The CDR3 region is CASSISSAGNTIYF. In DNA form, the CDR3 reads TGTGCCAGTAGTATTTCCTCGGCTGGAAACACCATATATTTT. The V and J genes are TRBV19 and TRBJ1-3; D is uncertain. This CDR3 region has 14 residues. Trimming stripped 3 bases from V and 2 bases from J, with 8 bases between. Germline CDR1 reads LNHDA; CDR2 reads SQIVND (reference sequence).

The chain employs TRBV5-8 and TRBJ2-3; weak D call: TRBD1 (7 bases). The CDR3 totals 15 residues. Trimming took off 3 bases at V and 4 bases at J, with 15 bases between the two ends. Germline CDR1 reads SGHTS; CDR2 reads YDEGEE. The CDR3 spells CASSSVTRGPDTQYF. The CDR3 DNA sequence: TGTGCCAGCAGCTCTGTGACTAGGGGGCCAGATACGCAGTATTTT.

This chain links TRBV23-1 with TRBJ1-2, with 10 bases that match TRBD1. TRBV23-1 is sorted into the ORF group, with uncertain function. The length of the CDR3 is 14 residues. The V and J ends lost 3 bases and 8 bases, in that order; junction bases with no gene match: 6. The CDR3 is CASSHRQGARGYTF. Written as DNA, the CDR3 is TGCGCCAGCAGTCACCGACAGGGGGCCAGAGGCTACACCTTC.